Sequencing of this TCR beta chain was carried out in a study of blood T cell repertoires in COVID-19. Overall study: Material from acute and convalescent COVID-19 was sourced from the United States, Italy and Spain. Sample material is recorded as cDNA or gDNA derived from T cells, B-cell-depleted T cells, or PBMCs.

The CDR3 spans 16 residues. The V gene end was trimmed by 3 bases and the J gene end by 4 bases; junction bases not matched to a gene: 7. Germline CDR1 is LNHDA and CDR2 is SQIVND (reference sequence). As processed by the authors: Estimation of nucleated cell counts was performed using reference gene primer amplification. TCRdb keeps only in-frame clones here, not all; method: immunoSEQ multiplex PCR. V, J and clone size reflect that table, while D and trimming were determined from the DNA. The sample yields about 160,000 clones, 80% to 90% seen once. J is TRBJ2-1 and V is TRBV19; TRBD2 matches at 9 bases. The sequence was obtained from a man between 65 and 79 years old with acute or convalescent COVID-19. Sequencing was performed on peripheral blood. Here the CDR3 reads CASSIAGLASYNEQFF. CDR3 nucleotides: TGTGCCAGTAGTATCGCGGGACTAGCTTCGTACAATGAGCAGTTCTTC.